This T cell receptor beta chain was sequenced during a study of cytotoxic CD8 clonotypes in ibrutinib-treated CLL. About the research overall: After median roughly 68 months, approximately 14 stayed in remission, about 12 progressed; responses around 25 partial, 2 complete.

Profiled with immunoSEQ multiplex PCR; TCRdb holds only in-frame clones, not every one. Seen here are approximately 140,000 clones, around 77% observed once, and the top ten hold about 27%. With regard to this clone: What it binds is unknown.

General study results and limits: Upon ibrutinib response clonality rose, and upon progression it fell back toward baseline.

This CDR3 has 16 residues. Trimming at V came to 6 bases and at J to 0 bases, leaving 10 bases not matched to a gene. Germline lookup yields CDR1 MDHEN and CDR2 SYDVKM. The chain combines TRBV28 with TRBJ2-7, with 8 bases identical to TRBD1. The clonotype was recovered from a human donor with chronic lymphocytic leukemia. Sequenced here: PBMCs, sampled after 12 months of ibrutinib treatment. The CDR3 DNA sequence: TGTGCCAGCAGCTTAGGCTCAGGGGGCATCTCCTACGAGCAGTACTTC. This sequence encodes CASSLGSGGISYEQYF.